The clone carrying this T cell receptor (beta chain) was recorded many times. The antigen remains unidentified. The sample originates from a study of T cells after yellow fever vaccination. The wider study: Fractions with few cells were prepared using SMART-Seq v4 Ultra Low Input. Study observations and caveats: CD4 and CD8 compartments shared a small share of clonotypes, likely from convergent recombination. Weaker in magnitude, the secondary response showed a faster peak on day 5 versus 15.

UMIs were added to TCR cDNA along with a universal primer site when it was made by 5'RACE template switching. TCRdb re-derived calls from the 5' RACE reads in MiXCR, one entry per CDR3 protein. The sample records about 370,000 distinct CDR3 sequences, about 9.9% being singletons. V was trimmed by 3 bases and J by 7 bases, leaving 3 bases between them. From germline, CDR1 is MDHEN and CDR2 SYDVKM. This CDR3 has 11 residues. The specimen comprised PBMCs, sampled on the day of the first yellow fever vaccination. This sequence was found in a man aged 18-30 years who received the YFV17D yellow fever vaccine. The gene calls are TRBV28 and TRBJ2-2; D is unresolved. CDR3 DNA sequence: TGTGCCAGCAGTTTCCTCGGGGAGCTGTTTTTT. This codes for CASSFLGELFF.